Listed here are 27 T cell receptor beta chains from one sample, sequenced in a study of blood T cell repertoires in COVID-19. Profiling relied on immunoSEQ multiplex PCR, and the TCRdb table lists in-frame clones only, not all of them. The table has 200,000 to 250,000 clones, 86% seen once. The sequencing input was peripheral blood. Every receptor here comes from a woman aged 25 to 39 who had recovered from COVID-19.

This chain uses TRBV15 with TRBJ2-7; TRBD1 matches 9 bases. V lost 3 bases to trimming and J lost 6 bases; unmatched junction nucleotides: 3. This CDR3 has 13 residues. Germline values: CDR1 LNHNV, CDR2 YYDKDF (reference sequence). CDR3: CATSRDRGFEQYF. In DNA form, the CDR3 reads TGTGCCACCAGCAGGGACAGGGGATTCGAGCAGTACTTC.

This chain links TRBV2 with TRBJ1-6; weak D call: TRBD1 (5 bases). The CDR3 totals 13 residues. The ends were cut back, 4 bases at V and 10 bases at J, with 11 bases in the middle. The germline V gene has CDR1 SNHLY and CDR2 FYNNEI. For the CDR3, the DNA is TGTGCCAGCAGTGGGGGGGACCGGTCACCCCTCCACTTT. It codes for CASSGGDRSPLHF.

This chain links TRBV6-2 or TRBV6-3 with TRBJ2-5, with a tentative D call TRBD2 (5 bases). Trimming took off 2 bases at V and 2 bases at J, with 18 bases between the two ends. Germline assignment: CDR1 MNHEY and CDR2 SVGEGT. The CDR3 covers 17 residues. The CDR3 loop is CASSYGQLAGHQETQYF. The CDR3 coding sequence is TGTGCCAGCAGTTACGGCCAACTCGCGGGCCATCAAGAGACCCAGTACTTC.

The rearrangement links TRBV5-1 to TRBJ2-5; 8 nucleotides line up with TRBD1. Trimming took 2 bases from V and 1 from J; bases not matched to a gene: 4. Germline values: CDR1 SGHRS, CDR2 YFSETQ. The CDR3 loop spans 15 amino acids. CDR3 sequence (DNA): TGCGCCAGCAGCTTCAACGGACAGGGCCAAGAGACCCAGTACTTC. Protein: CASSFNGQGQETQYF.

The chain employs TRBV5-6 and TRBJ2-1, with D possibly matching TRBD2 (6 bases). CDR3 length: 14 residues. Germline CDR1 is SGHDT and CDR2 is YYEEEE. V dropped 1 base and J dropped 9 bases, with 14 bases sitting between them. CDR3 coding DNA: TGTGCCAGCAGCTTGTTTGCACGGGGGACTGAGCAGTTCTTC. The encoded protein is CASSLFARGTEQFF.

This clone was observed once. This chain joins TRBV5-1 and TRBJ2-3; maybe TRBD2 (6 bases). This CDR3 has 16 amino acids. Deletions cut 0 bases from V and 4 bases from J, with 15 bases between. Germline V lookup: CDR1 SGHRS, CDR2 YFSETQ. CDR3 residues: CASSLEIIGGADTQYF. The CDR3 bases are TGCGCCAGCAGCTTGGAGATTATCGGGGGAGCAGATACGCAGTATTTT. The complete variable domain, with remaining parts taken from reference TRBV5-1 and TRBJ2-3, reads KAGVTQTPRYLIKTRGQQVTLSCSPISGHRSVSWYQQTPGQGLQFLFEYFSETQRNKGNFPGRFSGRQFSNSRSEMNVSTLELGDSALYLCASSLEIIGGADTQYFGPGTRLTVL.

CDR3 nucleotides: TGTGCCAGCGACAGGGACAGGGCTGACTATGGCTACACCTTC. As protein: CASDRDRADYGYTF. The V and J genes are TRBV6-5 and TRBJ1-2; 9 bases are shared with TRBD1. The length of the CDR3 is 14 residues. Germline-derived CDR1 and CDR2 are MNHEY and SVGAGI. J was trimmed by 3 bases and V by 8 bases; bases with no gene match: 7.

This clone has more than one count but fewer than ten. The chain carries TRBV27 and TRBJ2-7, with D possibly matching TRBD1 (6 bases). With 3 bases removed from V and 3 bases from J, the gap between germline ends came to 15 bases. This CDR3 comprises 15 residues. Germline V gives CDR1 MNHEY, CDR2 SMNVEV (reference sequence). The CDR3 reads CASSLPGRGFYEQYF. CDR3 sequence (DNA): TGTGCCAGCAGTTTGCCGGGCAGGGGATTCTACGAGCAGTACTTC.

The V and J genes are TRBV19 and TRBJ1-5; D is uncertain. CDR1 and CDR2 from the germline V gene are LNHDA and SQIVND (reference sequence). The V and J ends lost 3 bases and 0 bases respectively, with 6 bases between them. CDR3 length: 14 amino acids. Here the CDR3 DNA reads TGTGCCAGTAGTATTGGGCGTAGCAATCAGCCCCAGCATTTT. Amino acids: CASSIGRSNQPQHF.

The rearrangement links TRBV11-3 to TRBJ2-4; TRBD1 agrees at 9 bases. V lost 5 bases to trimming and J lost 7 bases; unmatched junction nucleotides: 3. Germline V gene lookup returns CDR1 SGHNT and CDR2 YENEEA. This CDR3 spans 13 amino acids. CDR3 amino acids: CASSKGQGNIQYF. DNA of the CDR3: TGTGCCAGCAGCAAAGGACAGGGGAACATTCAGTACTTC.

This clone was found a few times. This chain uses TRBV5-5 with TRBJ1-1; no firm D call. Germline CDR1 SGHKS, CDR2 YYEKEE (reference sequence). Trimming took 0 bases from V and 3 from J, leaving 12 bases between them. The length of the CDR3 is 15 residues. The CDR3 nucleotides are TGTGCCAGCAGCTTGGGGCAGGTTTCCCACACTGAAGCTTTCTTT. Translating gives CASSLGQVSHTEAFF.

This clone was recorded only once. The chain couples TRBV19 to TRBJ2-7; tentatively, D is TRBD2 (7 bases). CDR1 and CDR2 from the germline V gene are LNHDA and SQIVND (reference sequence). Between the trimmed V and J ends, which lost 10 bases and 3 bases, there was a span of 16 bases. The CDR3 runs 13 residues. CDR3 nucleotide sequence: TGTGCCACACGCGAGGGGGGGGGCTACGAGCAGTACTTC. Amino acid sequence: CATREGGGYEQYF. Full variable domain (missing parts from reference TRBV19 and TRBJ2-7): DGGITQSPKYLFRKEGQNVTLSCEQNLNHDAMYWYRQDPGQGLRLIYYSQIVNDFQKGDIAEGYSVSREKKESFPLTVTSAQKNPTAFYLCATREGGGYEQYFGPGTRLTVT.

V is TRBV10-1 and J is TRBJ2-7; TRBD2 matches at 7 bases. V lost 3 bases to trimming and J lost 2 bases; unmatched junction nucleotides: 7. Germline V lookup: CDR1 WNHNN, CDR2 SYGVQD (reference sequence). There are 15 residues in the CDR3. This CDR3 reads CASSEWGGSTYEQYF. The CDR3 nucleotides read TGCGCCAGCAGTGAATGGGGGGGATCGACCTACGAGCAGTACTTC.

This rearrangement joins TRBV5-1 to TRBJ2-3, with TRBD2 identical over 13 bases. Germline V CDR1 and CDR2: SGHRS, YFSETQ. V dropped 4 bases and J dropped 4; count of bases not matched to a gene: 6. CDR3 length: 16 residues. The CDR3 coding sequence is TGCGCCAGCAGCCTTACTAGCGGGGGGGCTTCAGATACGCAGTATTTT. Residues: CASSLTSGGASDTQYF.

The rearrangement links TRBV11-2 to TRBJ2-3, with D possibly being TRBD1 (5 bases). The CDR3 has 13 residues. V lost 3 bases, J lost 4 bases, and 8 bases lay in between. The germline V gene encodes CDR1 SGHAT and CDR2 FQNNGV. The CDR3 nucleotides read TGTGCCAGCAGCTTGGGCAGGGCAGATACGCAGTATTTT. As protein: CASSLGRADTQYF.

This clone came up a few times. The chain combines TRBV25-1 with TRBJ2-5; the D is unclear. Germline CDR1 reads MGHDK; CDR2 reads SYGVNS. This CDR3 comprises 14 residues. V lost 4 bases and J lost 5, with 14 bases in between. In DNA form, the CDR3 reads TGTGCCAGCAGTGGAAAGACACATGGGGAGACCCAGTACTTC. It is translated as CASSGKTHGETQYF.

This clone was seen just once. This chain connects TRBV6-5 to TRBJ1-1, with D perhaps TRBD1 (6 bases). From germline, CDR1 is MNHEY and CDR2 SVGAGI. V lost 2 bases and J 0 bases, leaving 13 bases between the germline ends. The CDR3 is 16 amino acids. The CDR3 bases are TGTGCCAGCAGTTACCGTCAGGGGCAGTTGAACACTGAAGCTTTCTTT. This codes for CASSYRQGQLNTEAFF.

V and J are TRBV6-5 and TRBJ2-7; TRBD2 matches 11 bases. Germline V gene lookup returns CDR1 MNHEY and CDR2 SVGAGI. CDR3 length: 15 residues. Trimming took 6 bases from V and 0 from J; bases not matched to a gene: 4. This CDR3 is CASSLTSGASYEQYF. The CDR3 DNA reads as TGTGCCAGCAGCCTGACTAGCGGGGCCTCCTACGAGCAGTACTTC.

This rearrangement joins TRBV6-4 to TRBJ2-7, with 7 nucleotides matching TRBD1. Germline V gene sequence: CDR1 MRHNA, CDR2 SNTAGT. This CDR3 spans 16 amino acids. V gave up 4 bases and J gave up 2 bases; unmatched junction bases: 11. CDR3: CASSGRTGVQAYEQYF. The CDR3 DNA reads TGTGCCAGCAGTGGAAGAACAGGGGTACAGGCCTACGAGCAGTACTTC.

This chain uses TRBV11-2 with TRBJ1-4; TRBD1 matches 8 bases. V shed 5 bases and J 6 bases; nucleotides not matched to a gene: 5. This CDR3 is 14 amino acids long. The germline gives CDR1 SGHAT, CDR2 FQNNGV. CDR3 protein: CASSPTGGDEKLFF. The CDR3 nucleotides read TGTGCCAGCAGCCCCACAGGGGGAGATGAAAAACTGTTTTTT.

The V gene is TRBV25-1, the J gene TRBJ2-7; D might be TRBD2 (5 bases). The germline V gene has CDR1 MGHDK and CDR2 SYGVNS. The germline V and J ends were trimmed by 7 bases and 0 bases, with 10 bases remaining between them. The CDR3 loop spans 13 amino acids. CDR3 in amino acids: CASMGDYSYEQYF. The CDR3 nucleotides read TGTGCCAGCATGGGAGATTACTCCTACGAGCAGTACTTC.

The V gene is TRBV19, the J gene TRBJ2-2, with 7 positions matching TRBD1. CDR3 length equals 14 residues. Per germline, CDR1 LNHDA and CDR2 SQIVND (reference sequence). After removal of 5 bases from V and 6 bases from J, the junction contained 6 bases not matched to a gene. The CDR3, as DNA: TGTGCCAGTAGTGTTTTAGGGGGCCCCGGGGAGCTGTTTTTT. Translating it yields CASSVLGGPGELFF.

The chain uses TRBV7-9 and TRBJ1-1, with D maybe TRBD1 (6 bases). The V end was cut by 1 base, the J end by 7 bases, with 13 bases between. This CDR3 region has 14 residues. CDR1 is SEHNR and CDR2 is FQNEAQ in the germline V gene (reference sequence). The CDR3 bases are TGTGCCAGCAGCTTAGTCGGACAGTTCGTTGAAGCTTTCTTT. It encodes CASSLVGQFVEAFF.

The chain carries TRBV19 and TRBJ2-1; D gene unclear. This CDR3 spans 13 amino acids. V lost 1 base and J lost 3, with 4 bases in between. The germline gives CDR1 LNHDA, CDR2 SQIVND (reference sequence). DNA for the CDR3: TGTGCCAGTAGTATAGGACTCTACAATGAGCAGTTCTTC. It specifies CASSIGLYNEQFF.

The rearrangement links TRBV4-3 to TRBJ2-7, with D maybe TRBD1 (6 bases). Germline assignment: CDR1 LGHNA and CDR2 YSLEER. The CDR3 spans 16 residues. V lost 3 bases and J lost 2, with 17 bases in between. CDR3 in amino acids: CASSHFSPRGTYEQYF. Written as DNA, the CDR3 is TGCGCCAGCAGCCATTTTTCTCCTAGGGGGACCTACGAGCAGTACTTC.

This chain uses TRBV19 with TRBJ2-5; D is undetermined. The V and J ends lost 9 bases and 3 bases respectively, with 17 bases between them. In germline, CDR1 is LNHDA, CDR2 SQIVND (reference sequence). The CDR3 runs to 14 residues. The CDR3 nucleotides read TGTGCCAGCAGTTTCGGCGTAGCCGAAGAGACCCAGTACTTC. This codes for CASSFGVAEETQYF.

This clone has only one observation. This chain links TRBV11-2 with TRBJ2-1, with a tentative D call TRBD1 (6 bases). The CDR3 is 15 amino acids. V lost 1 base to trimming and J lost 8 bases, with 15 bases between them. From germline, CDR1 is SGHAT and CDR2 FQNNGV. The CDR3 bases are TGTGCCAGCAGCTTAGGCAACAGGGCGGTGGATGAGCAGTTCTTC. This sequence encodes CASSLGNRAVDEQFF.